This T cell receptor beta chain comes out of a study of naive and memory T cell subsets. An equimolar mix of two oligonucleotides served as the beta constant-region primer for TRBC1 and TRBC2. From the UMI-ligation and nested PCR reads, TCRdb called clonotypes with MiXCR, one entry per CDR3 protein. The data contain approximately 85,000 distinct CDR3 sequences, 7% of them seen just once; the ten biggest clones take up over 1.5%. This clonotype was counted at least ten times. The clonotype originates from a human donor in good health. Sequenced input: central memory CD4+ T cells from blood.

Written as DNA, the CDR3 is TGCAGTGCTAGAGATCGGGGCTTAATCGACAGGGGAAAATCCAACTATGGCTACACCTTC. Translating it yields CSARDRGLIDRGKSNYGYTF. This chain links TRBV20-1 with TRBJ1-2, with 8 bases that match TRBD1. The length of the CDR3 is 20 residues. V lost 0 bases, J lost 2 bases, and 20 bases stayed unmatched. CDR1 and CDR2 from the germline V gene are DFQATT and SNEGSKA (reference sequence).